What follows describes a single T cell receptor (beta chain). Its antigen is not identified. The data are from a study of OX40 agonist ivuxolimab in advanced cancers. About the research overall: One hepatocellular carcinoma and a couple of cutaneous melanoma patients partially responded. Notes on the study in general: Relative to CD4+, CD8+ T cells held more expanded clones on average.

V was pared by 8 bases and J by 6 bases, with 1 base between. The CDR3 has 8 residues. Germline V lookup: CDR1 SNHLY, CDR2 FYNNEI. The repertoire was sequenced with immunoSEQ multiplex PCR; TCRdb's copy has only in-frame clones and lacks some. The repertoire holds tens of thousands of clones, 88% seen once, with under 8% in the top ten. The clonotype was recovered from an adult with an advanced solid tumor such as melanoma, head and neck, liver or kidney cancer. The chain carries TRBV2 and TRBJ1-1; D remains ambiguous. The sequences come from CD4+ or CD8+ T cells sorted from blood, collected in a trial of the OX40 agonist ivuxolimab. Here the CDR3 DNA reads TGTGCCAGCTCTGAAGCTTTCTTT. Its protein product is CASSEAFF. The full variable domain, completed using reference TRBV2 and TRBJ1-1, is EPEVTQTPSHQVTQMGQEVILRCVPISNHLYFYWYRQILGQKVEFLVSFYNNEISEKSEIFDDQFSVERPDGSNFTLKIRSTKLEDSAMYFCASSEAFFGQGTRLTVV.